This paragraph covers one T cell receptor (beta chain) sequence. The antigen is unknown. Profiled with immunoSEQ multiplex PCR; TCRdb holds only in-frame clones, not every one. This table holds about 130,000 clones, just over 90% found once. This sample is drawn from a study of T cell responses to AZD1222 COVID-19 vaccine. Broader study findings: Just 6 or 7 people given AZD1222 tested seropositive at baseline.

This material consisted of peripheral blood, taken on day 0 of AZD1222 vaccination. The source is an adult in good health.

CDR3 sequence (DNA): TGTGCCAGCAGCTTAGGGGTGACAGGGGGCGCGGATGGCTACACCTTC. Its protein is CASSLGVTGGADGYTF. The chain employs TRBV7-6 and TRBJ1-2; TRBD1 matches 10 bases. The V and J ends lost 1 base and 6 bases, in that order; junction bases with no gene match: 8. Per germline, CDR1 SGHVS and CDR2 FNYEAQ. The CDR3 is 16 amino acids.